These T cell receptor beta chains were read from a single sample in a study of cytomegalovirus exposure and HLA in healthy donors. Sequencing was performed with immunoSEQ multiplex PCR; in TCRdb, only in-frame clones are kept and a portion is missing. The sample yields under 130,000 clones, of which the top ten take up around 3.5%. The specimen was PBMCs. These receptors all stem from a man aged 35-49 years in good health and CMV-seronegative. Each CDR3 is given with its conserved first and last residue. The D gene is left open where the match is weak.

v_gene	d_gene	j_gene	CDR3aa	CDR3nt
TRBV19	NA	TRBJ2-7	CASSMRAGLSEQYF	TGTGCCAGTAGTATGCGGGCCGGTCTAAGCGAGCAGTACTTC
TRBV27	NA	TRBJ1-4	CASSLGQGGEKLFF	TGTGCCAGCAGTTTAGGGCAGGGAGGAGAAAAACTGTTTTTT
TRBV11-2	TRBD1	TRBJ1-1	CASSVPGQGVKAFF	TGTGCCAGCAGCGTACCGGGACAGGGGGTCAAAGCTTTCTTT
TRBV7-9	TRBD1	TRBJ1-2	CASSPGQGGGYTF	TGTGCCAGCAGCCCAGGACAGGGGGGCGGCTACACCTTC
TRBV7-2	TRBD1	TRBJ1-2	CASSPRQGGGYTF	TGTGCCAGCAGCCCCAGACAGGGAGGAGGCTACACCTTC
TRBV11-3	NA	TRBJ1-1	CASSLDRSTEAFF	TGTGCCAGCAGTCTGGACAGAAGCACTGAAGCTTTCTTT
TRBV28	NA	TRBJ1-4	CASSPGSSNEKLFF	TGTGCCAGCAGTCCCGGGTCAAGTAATGAAAAACTGTTTTTT
TRBV6-5	TRBD1	TRBJ2-7	CASSGGDRGSWEQYF	TGTGCCAGCAGTGGCGGGGACAGGGGTTCGTGGGAGCAGTACTTC
TRBV25-1	NA	TRBJ1-1	CASSLKGDTEAFF	TGTGCCAGCAGTTTGAAGGGGGACACTGAAGCTTTCTTT
TRBV28	NA	TRBJ2-5	CASSSPEFRETQYF	TGTGCCAGCAGTTCCCCAGAATTTCGAGAGACCCAGTACTTC
TRBV19	TRBD1	TRBJ2-5	CASSWTGGQETQYF	TGTGCCAGTAGTTGGACAGGGGGGCAAGAGACCCAGTACTTC
TRBV10-1	NA	TRBJ2-7	CASSETTRGHEQYF	TGCGCCAGCAGTGAGACCACCAGGGGCCACGAGCAGTACTTC
TRBV30	NA	TRBJ2-2	CAWNVSPLNTGELFF	TGTGCCTGGAATGTTAGCCCGCTGAACACCGGGGAGCTGTTTTTT
TRBV5-1	TRBD2	TRBJ2-3	CASSLSRWVAGAEDTQYF	TGCGCCAGCAGCCTCAGTCGATGGGTAGCGGGAGCTGAAGATACGCAGTATTTT
TRBV19	TRBD1	TRBJ2-1	CASSAQNRGRINNEQFF	TGTGCCAGTAGTGCCCAAAACAGGGGGCGAATAAACAATGAGCAGTTCTTC
TRBV9	TRBD1	TRBJ2-1	CASSPSGGQGNNEQFF	TGTGCCAGCAGCCCGTCTGGGGGACAGGGTAATAATGAGCAGTTCTTC
TRBV18	NA	TRBJ2-1	CASSPPDNTLEQFF	TGTGCCAGCTCACCACCGGACAACACCTTGGAGCAGTTCTTC
TRBV19	NA	TRBJ2-3	CASSMGLEVLDTQYF	TGTGCCAGTAGTATGGGGTTGGAGGTTCTGGATACGCAGTATTTT
TRBV4-3	NA	TRBJ2-7	CASSQDPAGTYEQYF	TGCGCCAGCAGCCAAGACCCAGCGGGTACCTACGAGCAGTACTTC
TRBV7-2	NA	TRBJ2-5	CASSLGYQETQYF	TGTGCCAGCAGCTTGGGCTACCAAGAGACCCAGTACTTC
TRBV30	NA	TRBJ1-6	CACTENSPLHF	TGTGCCTGCACAGAAAATTCACCCCTCCACTTT
TRBV6-5	NA	TRBJ2-7	CASRKNREGSNEQYF	TGTGCCAGCCGAAAAAACCGGGAAGGTAGCAACGAGCAGTACTTC